This entry describes one TCR beta chain. These data belong to a study of blood T cell repertoires in COVID-19. Study context: Acute and convalescent COVID-19 specimens originated in the United States, Italy and Spain.

As originally analysed: Amplified reference gene primers provided the basis for estimating nucleated cell counts. The data were produced by immunoSEQ multiplex PCR, yet TCRdb's version contains in-frame clones alone and is incomplete. The DNA gave D and trimming, while V, J and clone size come from that table. The table shows 75,000 to 100,000 clones, with approximately 87% occurring only once. Source material: peripheral blood. The sequence derives from a human donor in a cohort sampled during active COVID-19.

CDR3 sequence reads: CASSPQGLNTEAFF. The CDR3, as DNA: TGTGCCAGCTCACCCCAGGGCCTGAACACTGAAGCTTTCTTT. The chain couples TRBV18 to TRBJ1-1; D is perhaps TRBD1 (5 bases). Germline CDR1 is KGHSH and CDR2 is LQKENI. This CDR3 has 14 amino acids. Trimming removed 3 bases at V and 0 bases at J, with 8 bases between.